This entry lists 12 T cell receptor beta chains sequenced from one sample in a study of T cell responses to AZD1222 COVID-19 vaccine. Sequenced by immunoSEQ multiplex PCR; TCRdb stores in-frame clones only, minus some. This sample has 150,000 to 200,000 clones; 80% to 90% occur once, and the top ten carry roughly 8%. Sequencing used peripheral blood, obtained on day 0 of AZD1222 vaccination. Source of these receptors: an adult in good health.

The V call is TRBV24-1, the J call TRBJ2-2; TRBD1 matches at 11 bases. Trimming took 3 bases from V and 5 from J; bases not matched to a gene: 7. CDR1 and CDR2 from the germline V gene are KGHDR and SFDVKD. The CDR3 runs to 17 residues. CDR3 sequence reads: CATSDPPGQGGTGELFF. CDR3 bases: TGTGCCACCAGTGATCCACCGGGACAGGGGGGGACCGGGGAGCTGTTTTTT.

This rearrangement joins TRBV10-3 to TRBJ2-7; TRBD1 agrees at 11 bases. With V trimmed by 2 bases and J by 6 bases, 12 bases remained unmatched. The CDR3 length is 17 residues. Germline assignment: CDR1 ENHRY and CDR2 SYGVKD. The CDR3 nucleotides are TGTGCCATCAGTGAGATCGAGAGGGGACAGGGGGTTCTCGAGCAGTACTTC. Amino acid sequence: CAISEIERGQGVLEQYF.

As to this clone: One end of the junction does not line up with germline, which may come from a read error. This rearrangement joins TRBV15 to TRBJ2-7; a weak D match, TRBD1 (6 bases). Germline values: CDR1 LNHNV, CDR2 YYDKDF (reference sequence). The CDR3 is made up of 12 amino acids. CDR3 loop: CATSRDRAGQSF. The CDR3 region has the DNA TGTGCCACCAGCAGAGATCGGGCAGGACAGAGCTTC.

V usage is TRBV9 and J usage is TRBJ1-3; 9 positions agree with TRBD1. Germline CDR1 and CDR2: SGDLS and YYNGEE. This CDR3 region has 17 residues. V trimming: 4 bases; J trimming: 2 bases; junction bases outside the gene matches: 10. The CDR3 sequence is CASSSRLGQGPGNTIYF. As DNA, the CDR3 is TGTGCCAGCAGCTCCCGATTGGGACAGGGACCTGGAAACACCATATATTTT.

V is TRBV2 and J is TRBJ2-3; 13 nucleotides agree with TRBD2. V was pared by 6 bases and J by 0 bases, with 6 bases of the junction left unmatched. CDR1 SNHLY and CDR2 FYNNEI come from the germline V gene. This CDR3 comprises 17 residues. CDR3 coding DNA: TGTGCCAGCAGGGAGACTAGCGGGGGGTTTAGCACAGATACGCAGTATTTT. It translates to CASRETSGGFSTDTQYF.

This clone appeared a few times. The chain has TRBV19 and TRBJ2-1, with 7 bases matching TRBD1. Germline CDR1 is LNHDA and CDR2 is SQIVND (reference sequence). The junction had 9 bases not matched to a gene; V was cut back by 9 bases and J by 7 bases. CDR3 size: 13 residues. In DNA form, the CDR3 reads TGTGCCAGCTCGGGACAGTTATCTAATGAGCAGTTCTTC. Translation gives CASSGQLSNEQFF.

The count of this clone is one. The chain has TRBV7-9 and TRBJ1-1; possible D gene TRBD1, 5 bases. Per germline, CDR1 SEHNR and CDR2 FQNEAQ (reference sequence). This CDR3 region has 15 residues. Trimming shortened V by 3 bases and J by 5 bases, and 16 bases separated the two germline ends. The CDR3 reads CASSFVLSAGTEAFF. Here the CDR3 DNA reads TGTGCCAGCAGCTTCGTTTTGTCGGCAGGGACTGAAGCTTTCTTT. Drawing the rest from reference TRBV7-9 and TRBJ1-1, the complete variable domain is DTGVSQNPRHKITKRGQNVTFRCDPISEHNRLYWYRQTLGQGPEFLTYFQNEAQLEKSRLLSDRFSAERPKGSFSTLEIQRTEQGDSAMYLCASSFVLSAGTEAFFGQGTRLTVV.

DNA for the CDR3: TGTGCCAGCGCGGGCGGACGGGATCAGCCCCAGCATTTT. It codes for CASAGGRDQPQHF. The V gene is TRBV6-5, the J gene TRBJ1-5; D not certain. Germline CDR1 MNHEY, CDR2 SVGAGI. This CDR3 region has 13 residues. The ends were cut back, 8 bases at V and 5 bases at J, with 13 bases in the middle.

The chain employs TRBV12-5 and TRBJ2-6; no firm D call. CDR1 LGHNT and CDR2 FRNRAP come from the germline V gene. The V end was cut by 2 bases, the J end by 4 bases, with 15 bases between. This CDR3 contains 17 residues. The CDR3 sequence is CASGLRDDNKGANVLTF. CDR3 in DNA: TGTGCTAGTGGTTTGAGAGACGACAATAAGGGGGCCAACGTCCTGACTTTC.

V gene TRBV29-1 combines with J gene TRBJ1-1; the match to TRBD1 covers 9 bases. V lost 4 bases, J lost 5 bases, and 2 bases stayed unmatched. The CDR3 is made up of 12 amino acids. CDR1 SQVTM and CDR2 ANQGSEA come from the germline V gene. In DNA, the CDR3 is TGCAGCGTTGGACAGGGGGGGACTGAAGCTTTCTTT. Residues: CSVGQGGTEAFF.

The V gene is TRBV29-1, the J gene TRBJ2-7, with D maybe TRBD2 (5 bases). Between the trimmed V and J ends, which lost 5 bases and 3 bases, there was a span of 8 bases. CDR1 is SQVTM and CDR2 is ANQGSEA in the germline V gene. The CDR3 is made up of 11 amino acids. For the CDR3, the DNA is TGCAGCGTTACACTAGGCTACGAGCAGTACTTC. Amino acid sequence: CSVTLGYEQYF.

In this sample, this clone turned up once. CDR3 DNA: TGTGCCAGTAGTACCTTCGACAGGAGCAATTCACCCCTCCACTTT. Protein sequence: CASSTFDRSNSPLHF. V usage is TRBV19 and J usage is TRBJ1-6; tentatively, D is TRBD1 (6 bases). The CDR3 runs 15 residues. Trimming took off 4 bases at V and 7 bases at J, with 14 bases between the two ends. Germline V lookup: CDR1 LNHDA, CDR2 SQIVND (reference sequence).